This TCR beta chain is from a study of blood T cells in healthy people across ages. Of note for this clonotype: The antigen is unknown.

Researchers report isolating at least 6.5 million PBMCs per sample. Germline V gene sequence: CDR1 MDHEN, CDR2 SYDVKM. CDR3 length: 18 amino acids. With V trimmed by 7 bases and J by 0 bases, 11 bases remained unmatched. Regarding the study as a whole: As age increased, TCR beta diversity per million T cells fell in a roughly linear fashion. Percentage of naive T cells showed a strong correlation with TCR beta diversity.

The second PCR ran roughly 6 to 11 cycles with a sample-barcoded 5' primer and J-beta primers. TCRdb ran MiXCR on the 5' RACE reads and lists one entry per CDR3 protein. Of around 710,000 distinct CDR3 sequences listed, roughly 43% are singletons. The V call is TRBV28, the J call TRBJ2-6, with TRBD2 matching over 8 bases. The specimen was blood. The clonotype originates from an older woman in good health. The DNA of the CDR3 is TGTGCCAGCACTCCCGGGGGGGCGGGGATCTCTGGGGCCAACGTCCTGACTTTC. This sequence encodes CASTPGGAGISGANVLTF.